The 9 T cell receptor beta chains below were found in one sample sequenced in a study of blood T cell repertoires in COVID-19. Sequencing used immunoSEQ multiplex PCR; TCRdb keeps in-frame clones, though not all of them. This table holds some 56,000 clones, 70% to 90% found once. Input material: peripheral blood. The receptors derive from a human donor in a cohort sampled during active COVID-19.

The chain uses TRBV5-1 and TRBJ2-2; TRBD2 matches 9 bases. J was trimmed by 5 bases and V by 4 bases; bases with no gene match: 15. Germline V gene data show CDR1 as SGHRS and CDR2 as YFSETQ. The CDR3 totals 18 residues. The CDR3 is CASSPHPQSSGVTGELFF. Written as DNA, the CDR3 is TGCGCCAGCAGCCCACACCCCCAGTCTAGCGGGGTTACCGGGGAGCTGTTTTTT.

The rearrangement links TRBV5-1 to TRBJ2-7; TRBD1 matches at 10 bases. The germline gives CDR1 SGHRS, CDR2 YFSETQ. The CDR3 has 15 amino acids. V gave up 3 bases and J gave up 2 bases; unmatched junction bases: 5. The CDR3 loop reads CASSWGTGATYEQYF. The CDR3 bases are TGCGCCAGCAGCTGGGGGACAGGGGCGACCTACGAGCAGTACTTC.

CDR3 loop: CASGGVFQETQYF. The CDR3 region has the DNA TGTGCCAGCGGAGGGGTATTCCAAGAGACCCAGTACTTC. V usage is TRBV2 and J usage is TRBJ2-5; TRBD2 is a possible D gene (6 bases). CDR3 length: 13 amino acids. From germline, CDR1 is SNHLY and CDR2 FYNNEI. V was trimmed by 8 bases and J by 1 base, leaving 11 bases between them.

The V and J genes are TRBV7-8 and TRBJ1-3, with D unresolved. Trimming took off 1 base at V and 0 bases at J, with 10 bases between the two ends. This CDR3 has 16 residues. CDR1 is SGHVS, CDR2 FQNEAQ, per germline. The CDR3 loop is CASSLGAANSGNTIYF. The CDR3 nucleotides read TGTGCCAGCAGCTTAGGGGCAGCTAACTCTGGAAACACCATATATTTT.

There are a few counts of this clone. CDR3 protein: CASSPGEVFDQPQHF. As DNA, the CDR3 is TGTGCCAGCTCACCAGGGGAGGTCTTCGATCAGCCCCAGCATTTT. This chain connects TRBV18 to TRBJ1-5; D call uncertain. This CDR3 has 15 residues. V lost 2 bases, J lost 5 bases, and 13 bases lay in between. Germline CDR1 is KGHSH and CDR2 is LQKENI.

This chain uses TRBV7-9 with TRBJ2-1; 8 bases align to TRBD2. Losses at the gene ends were 4 bases for V and 0 bases for J; bases not matched to a gene: 8. Germline CDR1 and CDR2: SEHNR and FQNEAQ (reference sequence). There are 17 residues in the CDR3. The chain's CDR3 is CASSSPLAGLSYNEQFF. The CDR3 bases are TGTGCCAGCAGCTCCCCTTTAGCGGGGCTCTCCTACAATGAGCAGTTCTTC.

The chain carries TRBV20-1 and TRBJ2-5; D call uncertain. CDR3 length: 11 residues. The V gene's germline CDR1 is DFQATT and CDR2 SNEGSKA (reference sequence). Trimming took off 0 bases at V and 4 bases at J, with 3 bases between the two ends. The CDR3, as DNA: TGCAGTGCTAGAGATCGAGAGACCCAGTACTTC. Amino acids: CSARDRETQYF.

The chain has TRBV6-2 or TRBV6-3 and TRBJ2-3; 14 nucleotides agree with TRBD2. This CDR3 has 19 residues. Trimming removed 5 bases from V and 3 bases from J; junction bases left unmatched: 13. Germline V gene lookup returns CDR1 MNHEY and CDR2 SVGEGT. The CDR3 spells CASSGPPPWTSGGTDTQYF. The CDR3 nucleotides read TGTGCCAGCAGTGGACCCCCACCCTGGACTAGCGGGGGGACAGATACGCAGTATTTT.

The chain has TRBV27 and TRBJ1-4, with 8 bases fitting TRBD1. Trimming took 5 bases from V and 7 from J; bases not matched to a gene: 15. Germline-derived CDR1 and CDR2 are MNHEY and SMNVEV (reference sequence). This CDR3 spans 17 amino acids. CDR3 DNA: TGTGCCAGCAGTCTCTACCGGACAGGGAACCTGGGTGAAAAACTGTTTTTT. Protein sequence: CASSLYRTGNLGEKLFF.